These 13 T cell receptor beta chains were all obtained from the same sample, sequenced in a study of OX40 agonist ivuxolimab in advanced cancers. TCRdb's copy holds only in-frame clones and misses some; the assay was immunoSEQ multiplex PCR. This sample yields some 97,000 clones, of which around 93% are seen a single time; approximately 0.55% belongs to the top ten. The sequencing used CD4+ or CD8+ T cells sorted from blood, collected in a trial of the OX40 agonist ivuxolimab. These receptors were taken from an adult with an advanced solid tumor such as melanoma, head and neck, liver or kidney cancer.

V is TRBV7-2 and J is TRBJ2-3, with no clear D. From germline, CDR1 is SGHTA and CDR2 FQGNSA. Trimming removed 3 bases at V and 0 bases at J, with 16 bases between. The CDR3 extends over 17 amino acids. The CDR3 here is CASSLAPFGASTDTQYF. Written as DNA, the CDR3 is TGTGCCAGCAGCTTGGCCCCTTTCGGAGCTAGCACAGATACGCAGTATTTT.

The chain employs TRBV29-1 and TRBJ2-3, with TRBD2 identical over 11 bases. Per the germline V gene, CDR1 is SQVTM and CDR2 is ANQGSEA. The J segment lost 1 base and the V segment lost 3 bases, leaving 3 bases of the junction unmatched. The CDR3 runs 15 residues. CDR3 region: CSVELAGGGTDTQYF. Here the CDR3 DNA reads TGCAGCGTTGAGCTAGCGGGAGGTGGCACAGATACGCAGTATTTT.

This chain uses TRBV28 with TRBJ1-1; D call uncertain. The CDR3 contains 11 residues. CDR1 MDHEN and CDR2 SYDVKM come from the germline V gene. Deletions cut 6 bases from V and 1 base from J, with 3 bases between. This CDR3 is CASSRNTEAFF. The DNA of the CDR3 is TGTGCCAGCAGCCGGAACACTGAAGCTTTCTTT.

This clone was counted between two and nine times. The CDR3: CASSLPREPYEQYF. The CDR3 DNA sequence: TGTGCCAGCAGTTTACCCAGAGAACCCTACGAGCAGTACTTC. The genes are TRBV28 and TRBJ2-7, with D hard to call. CDR1 MDHEN and CDR2 SYDVKM come from the germline V gene. Trimming stripped 2 bases from V and 2 bases from J, with 10 bases between. The CDR3 consists of 14 residues.

The V gene is TRBV7-9, the J gene TRBJ2-3; D gene ambiguous. This CDR3 is built from 13 residues. V was pared by 5 bases and J by 2 bases, with 8 bases between. Per germline, CDR1 SEHNR and CDR2 FQNEAQ (reference sequence). CDR3 loop: CASSLGSTDTQYF. In nucleotides, the CDR3 is TGTGCCAGCAGCCTTGGCTCCACAGATACGCAGTATTTT.

The V call is TRBV14, the J call TRBJ2-1; TRBD2 agrees at 7 bases. Germline CDR1 and CDR2: SGHDN and FVKESK. V lost 4 bases and J lost 3; bases outside the gene matches: 3. The CDR3 has 14 amino acids. As DNA, the CDR3 is TGTGCCAGCAGCCGTCGGGACTACTACAATGAGCAGTTCTTC. Residues: CASSRRDYYNEQFF.

This clone was picked up one time. The V call is TRBV18, the J call TRBJ2-1, with D possibly called TRBD1 or TRBD2 (5 bases each). The CDR3 sequence is 12 residues long. With 2 bases removed from V and 7 bases from J, the gap between germline ends came to 6 bases. Per the germline V gene, CDR1 is KGHSH and CDR2 is LQKENI. This chain's CDR3 is CASSPEGNEQFF. As DNA, the CDR3 is TGTGCCAGCTCACCAGAGGGGAATGAGCAGTTCTTC.

The chain links TRBV19 to TRBJ2-1, with D perhaps matching TRBD2 (6 bases). Germline assignment: CDR1 LNHDA and CDR2 SQIVND (reference sequence). The CDR3 consists of 14 residues. Trimming pared 4 bases from V and 8 bases from J, leaving 15 bases between. In DNA form, the CDR3 reads TGTGCCAGTAGTAAACTAGCAGAGGGGTATGAGCAGTTCTTC. Translated, it gives CASSKLAEGYEQFF.

The chain has TRBV19 and TRBJ1-5; tentatively, D is TRBD1 (6 bases). The CDR3 is 15 amino acids. Trimming left V 4 bases short and J 6 bases short, with 16 bases between. CDR1 is LNHDA and CDR2 is SQIVND in the germline V gene (reference sequence). CDR3 nucleotides: TGTGCCAGTAGTAGGTTTCCAGGGGATAGTCAGCCCCAGCATTTT. It yields the protein CASSRFPGDSQPQHF.

The chain has TRBV5-1 and TRBJ2-2; D not resolved. The CDR3 extends over 14 amino acids. From germline, CDR1 is SGHRS and CDR2 YFSETQ. The ends were cut back, 6 bases at V and 6 bases at J, with 15 bases in the middle. The CDR3 DNA reads as TGCGCCAGCACGAACACCCGTTCGGCCGGGGAGCTGTTTTTT. Residues: CASTNTRSAGELFF.

The gene calls are TRBV28 and TRBJ1-4; 7 nucleotides match TRBD1. The CDR3 has 14 residues. V lost 6 bases and J lost 8; bases outside the gene matches: 9. CDR1 is MDHEN, CDR2 SYDVKM, per germline. The CDR3 sequence: CASSRTGVREKLFF. DNA of the CDR3: TGTGCCAGCAGCCGTACAGGGGTCAGGGAAAAACTGTTTTTT. The full variable domain, rest sourced from reference TRBV28 and TRBJ1-4, is DVKVTQSSRYLVKRTGEKVFLECVQDMDHENMFWYRQDPGLGLRLIYFSYDVKMKEKGDIPEGYSVSREKKERFSLILESASTNQTSMYLCASSRTGVREKLFFGSGTQLSVL.

The chain has TRBV18 and TRBJ2-1; no reliable D call. V lost 0 bases, J lost 5 bases, and 8 bases lay in between. The germline V gene encodes CDR1 KGHSH and CDR2 LQKENI. The CDR3 totals 14 residues. As DNA, the CDR3 is TGTGCCAGCTCACCACCGGGCAGTCACAATGAGCAGTTCTTC. Its protein is CASSPPGSHNEQFF. Full variable domain (outside the CDR3, taken from reference TRBV18 and TRBJ2-1): NAGVMQNPRHLVRRRGQEARLRCSPMKGHSHVYWYRQLPEEGLKFMVYLQKENIIDESGMPKERFSAEFPKEGPSILRIQQVVRGDSAAYFCASSPPGSHNEQFFGPGTRLTVL.

This rearrangement joins TRBV28 to TRBJ1-2; 9 bases are shared with TRBD1. The CDR3 sequence is 14 residues long. Germline CDR1 and CDR2: MDHEN and SYDVKM. The V and J ends lost 5 bases and 8 bases, in that order; junction bases with no gene match: 9. The CDR3 loop is CASSLPTGGYGYTF. The CDR3, as DNA: TGTGCCAGCAGTCTGCCGACAGGGGGATACGGCTACACCTTC.